This is a list of T cell receptor beta chains from one sample in a study of blood T cell repertoires in COVID-19. Assay used: immunoSEQ multiplex PCR; TCRdb lists only in-frame clones, some missing. The repertoire holds some 78,000 clones, with roughly 89% as singletons. Source material: peripheral blood. Receptors originate from a man aged 45-65 years with acute or convalescent COVID-19. CDR3s include the opening cysteine and the closing phenylalanine or tryptophan. Each record gives: clone size, J gene, V gene, CDR3 protein. Size values are once, few and many counts, or a class for expanded clones, and some rows have none.

>.|TRBJ2-5|TRBV11-2
CASSLAGGRRGSKETQYF
>few|TRBJ2-3|TRBV6-2/TRBV6-3
CASSPIGTGLYTQYF
>.|TRBJ1-3|TRBV11-3
CASSSTRGRRNTIYF
>.|TRBJ2-3|TRBV19
CAKRLAGAKDTQYF
>.|TRBJ2-1|TRBV2
CASSTSGGAVGQFF
>once|TRBJ2-5|TRBV9
CASSPGTSGGGYQETQYF
>.|TRBJ1-3|TRBV4-1
CASRGSSGNTIYF
>.|TRBJ1-4|TRBV28
CASSLTHRRGNRPEKLFF
>.|TRBJ2-5|TRBV6-2/TRBV6-3
CASSTPRQGRETQYF
>.|TRBJ2-1|TRBV5-1
CASSLGQGANEQFF
>.|TRBJ2-3|TRBV5-1
CASSLSQDTDTQYF
>.|TRBJ1-3|TRBV11-2
CASSLEGDYSGNTIYF
>.|TRBJ2-5|TRBV9
CASSQGLGLGTQYF
>.|TRBJ2-1|TRBV5-1
CASSVGTANNEQFF
>.|TRBJ2-1|TRBV9
CASSTPSEGEQFF
>.|TRBJ1-5|TRBV6-5
CASSYSSGLHQPQHF
>.|TRBJ1-6|TRBV5-8
CASSLGRADSPLHF